The rows below give T cell receptor beta chains drawn from one sample of a study of shared clonotypes between healthy human individuals. Only in-frame clones appear in the TCRdb table, and some are missing; sequencing was by immunoSEQ multiplex PCR. The sample contains approximately 1.5 million clones, approximately 98% of which appear only once. Sequencing input: naive CD4+ T cells sorted from blood. The receptors derive from a man in his thirties or forties in good health. Each CDR3 is given with its conserved first and last residue. A D gene is named only where the DNA matches it firmly.

V: TRBV7-2
J: TRBJ1-1
D: NA
CDR3: CASSPAPGAFF
DNA: TGTGCCAGCAGTCCAGCGCCAGGGGCTTTCTTT

V: TRBV5-1
J: TRBJ2-2
D: NA
CDR3: CASSLAFLTNTGELFF
DNA: TGCGCCAGCAGCTTGGCCTTTTTGACTAACACCGGGGAGCTGTTTTTT

V: TRBV7-8
J: TRBJ1-5
D: NA
CDR3: CASSSQGSNQPQHF
DNA: TGTGCCAGCAGCTCACAGGGTAGCAATCAGCCCCAGCATTTT

V: TRBV7-2
J: TRBJ2-2
D: TRBD2
CDR3: CASSLVGTTTGELFF
DNA: TGTGCCAGCAGCTTAGTGGGGACTACAACCGGGGAGCTGTTTTTT

V: TRBV28
J: TRBJ2-7
D: NA
CDR3: CASSLPPLGEQYF
DNA: TGTGCCAGCAGTTTACCCCCTTTGGGCGAGCAGTACTTC

V: TRBV7-9
J: TRBJ2-1
D: NA
CDR3: CASSPTGYEQFF
DNA: TGTGCCAGCAGCCCCACTGGCTATGAGCAGTTCTTC

V: TRBV11-2
J: TRBJ2-7
D: TRBD2
CDR3: CASSLAPPRLAGESYEQYF
DNA: TGTGCCAGCAGCCTAGCCCCCCCACGACTAGCGGGAGAGTCCTACGAGCAGTACTTC

V: TRBV2
J: TRBJ2-7
D: NA
CDR3: CASSEGRGGHEQYF
DNA: TGTGCCAGCAGTGAGGGCCGAGGTGGTCACGAGCAGTACTTC

V: TRBV7-3
J: TRBJ2-7
D: TRBD2
CDR3: CASSLLAGGGYEQYF
DNA: TGTGCCAGCAGCCTACTAGCGGGAGGGGGTTACGAGCAGTACTTC

V: TRBV7-9
J: TRBJ2-3
D: TRBD2
CDR3: CASSLTGTSGDF
DNA: TGTGCCAGCAGCTTAACCGGGACTAGCGGGGATTTT

V: TRBV28
J: TRBJ2-5
D: NA
CDR3: CASNRIKETQYF
DNA: TGTGCCAGCAACCGGATTAAAGAGACCCAGTACTTC

V: TRBV6-6
J: TRBJ2-3
D: TRBD2
CDR3: CASSYLAGVGDTQYF
DNA: TGTGCCAGCAGTTATTTAGCGGGAGTAGGAGATACGCAGTATTTT